The 20 T cell receptor beta chains presented below share a single source sample, sequenced in a study of radiation and T cells in renal cell carcinoma. This table comes from immunoSEQ multiplex PCR, and its TCRdb copy is limited to in-frame clones, with some not included. This sample has about 130,000 clones, with more than 70% found just once. Time point here: baseline pretreatment blood. Treatment defined: 15 Gy SBRT to primary tumor, nephrectomy 4 weeks later. This sample comprised blood, obtained from a patient whose treatment included radiotherapy and nephrectomy. These receptor sequences come from a woman aged 50 to 60 with renal cell carcinoma.

V is TRBV5-5 and J is TRBJ1-6; 7 bases are shared with TRBD1. Trimming removed 2 bases from V and 8 bases from J; junction bases left unmatched: 4. This CDR3 is built from 14 residues. The germline V gene encodes CDR1 SGHKS and CDR2 YYEKEE (reference sequence). The CDR3 coding sequence is TGTGCCAGCAGCTTAGGGACAGTTGATTCACCCCTCCACTTT. Translating it yields CASSLGTVDSPLHF.

This clone was detected only a few times. The V and J genes are TRBV29-1 and TRBJ1-5; TRBD1 is a possible D gene (5 bases). Germline V gene sequence: CDR1 SQVTM, CDR2 ANQGSEA. V was trimmed by 5 bases and J by 7 bases, leaving 9 bases between them. This CDR3 is 11 amino acids long. In nucleotides, the CDR3 is TGCAGCGTTCGGGGGAGCCAGCCCCAGCATTTT. This translates into CSVRGSQPQHF.

The chain has TRBV4-2 and TRBJ1-1, with D maybe TRBD1 (6 bases). V lost 2 bases, J lost 4 bases, and 14 bases lay in between. The CDR3 length is 15 residues. Germline V lookup: CDR1 LGHNA, CDR2 YNFKEQ. The CDR3 coding sequence is TGTGCCAGCAGCCAATTCAGGGGTTCTGTCACTGAAGCTTTCTTT. Translation gives CASSQFRGSVTEAFF.

J is TRBJ1-2 and V is TRBV7-9; no reliable D call. CDR1 SEHNR and CDR2 FQNEAQ come from the germline V gene (reference sequence). V shed 4 bases and J shed 4 bases, with 1 base lying between them. The CDR3 covers 10 residues. DNA of the CDR3: TGTGCCAGCAGCTCCTATGGCTACACCTTC. Amino acid sequence: CASSSYGYTF.

The chain joins TRBV7-2 to TRBJ2-3, with 9 bases aligning to TRBD1. From germline, CDR1 is SGHTA and CDR2 FQGNSA. J was trimmed by 3 bases and V by 1 base; bases with no gene match: 2. The CDR3 contains 15 residues. In DNA form, the CDR3 reads TGTGCCAGCAGCTTAGGGACAGGGGCGACAGATACGCAGTATTTT. This encodes CASSLGTGATDTQYF.

The V call is TRBV19, the J call TRBJ1-2; D is unresolved. Germline-derived CDR1 and CDR2 are LNHDA and SQIVND (reference sequence). The ends were cut back, 3 bases at V and 4 bases at J, with 15 bases in the middle. CDR3 size: 15 residues. CDR3 nucleotide sequence: TGTGCCAGTAGTATTCTCCACGGGCCTACCTATGGCTACACCTTC. Its translation is CASSILHGPTYGYTF.

CDR3 region: CASRERGASYEQYF. In DNA, the CDR3 is TGTGCCAGCAGGGAGCGGGGGGCCTCCTACGAGCAGTACTTC. The chain recombines TRBV2 with TRBJ2-7; 9 nucleotides agree with TRBD2. From germline, CDR1 is SNHLY and CDR2 FYNNEI. This CDR3 spans 14 amino acids. The trim removed 6 bases at V and 0 bases at J, leaving 3 bases unmatched.

This chain links TRBV7-9 with TRBJ2-5; no definite D call. Trimming shortened V by 1 base and J by 6 bases, and 3 bases separated the two germline ends. The CDR3 extends over 11 amino acids. Germline CDR1 SEHNR, CDR2 FQNEAQ (reference sequence). The CDR3 DNA sequence: TGTGCCAGCAGCTTAGAGAAGACCCAGTACTTC. It yields the protein CASSLEKTQYF.

This sequence joins TRBV5-3 and TRBJ2-5; TRBD2 agrees at 12 bases. TRBV5-3 is recorded as an ORF, its role being uncertain. Unmatched junction bases numbered 16, after V lost 2 bases and J lost 5 bases. The CDR3 sequence is 19 residues long. Here the CDR3 reads CARSFGTSGPALSGETQYF. CDR3 bases: TGTGCCAGAAGCTTCGGGACTAGCGGGCCCGCACTGTCGGGGGAGACCCAGTACTTC.

The rearrangement joins TRBV6-6 to TRBJ2-2; D assignment may be TRBD1 or TRBD2 (5 bases each). Per the germline V gene, CDR1 is MNHNY and CDR2 is SVGAGI (reference sequence). CDR3 size: 14 residues. Trimming shortened V by 8 bases and J by 4 bases, and 14 bases separated the two germline ends. CDR3 coding DNA: TGTGCCAGCCAAGCGATCGGGACCACCGGGGAGCTGTTTTTT. Its protein is CASQAIGTTGELFF.

This clone occurred a few times. The chain has TRBV5-1 and TRBJ2-3; 7 positions agree with TRBD1. The length of the CDR3 is 16 residues. V shed 3 bases, J shed 0 bases, and the junction held 7 bases outside the gene matches. Germline CDR1 is SGHRS and CDR2 is YFSETQ. DNA of the CDR3: TGCGCCAGCAGCTCGCGACAGGGTTCTAGCACAGATACGCAGTATTTT. As protein: CASSSRQGSSTDTQYF.

The chain has TRBV19 and TRBJ1-5; TRBD1 aligns across 8 bases. The J segment lost 5 bases and the V segment lost 10 bases, leaving 10 bases of the junction unmatched. Germline values: CDR1 LNHDA, CDR2 SQIVND (reference sequence). CDR3 length: 14 residues. Written as DNA, the CDR3 is TGTGCCACCCCATACAGGGGGAGGGATCAGCCCCAGCATTTT. Translated: CATPYRGRDQPQHF. The entire variable domain, with the rest obtained from reference TRBV19 and TRBJ1-5, is as follows: DGGITQSPKYLFRKEGQNVTLSCEQNLNHDAMYWYRQDPGQGLRLIYYSQIVNDFQKGDIAEGYSVSREKKESFPLTVTSAQKNPTAFYLCATPYRGRDQPQHFGDGTRLSIL.

This chain uses TRBV7-3 with TRBJ1-2, with 7 bases that match TRBD1. Germline-derived CDR1 and CDR2 are SGHTA and FQGTGA. The CDR3 has 14 amino acids. J lost 5 bases, V lost 1 base, and 4 bases had no gene match. CDR3 loop: CASSLSPTGYGYTF. The CDR3 region has the DNA TGTGCCAGCAGCTTAAGCCCGACAGGGTATGGCTACACCTTC.

The chain has TRBV6-5 and TRBJ2-7; no firm D call. In germline, CDR1 is MNHEY, CDR2 SVGAGI. The V and J ends lost 8 bases and 1 base respectively, with 15 bases between them. The CDR3 spans 14 residues. The CDR3 protein is CASREERLSYEQYF. In DNA, the CDR3 is TGTGCCAGCCGAGAAGAGCGTTTGTCCTACGAGCAGTACTTC.

V and J are TRBV4-3 and TRBJ1-2, with D uncertain. The germline gives CDR1 LGHNA, CDR2 YSLEER. Trimming took 0 bases from V and 4 from J, leaving 9 bases between them. The CDR3 length is 14 residues. The CDR3 nucleotides are TGCGCCAGCAGCCAAGATCGCGCGGCCTATGGCTACACCTTC. Residues: CASSQDRAAYGYTF.

The rearrangement joins TRBV19 to TRBJ1-5; 10 nucleotides line up with TRBD1. The CDR3 is made up of 14 amino acids. V shed 7 bases, J shed 5 bases, and the junction held 5 bases outside the gene matches. Germline CDR1 is LNHDA and CDR2 is SQIVND (reference sequence). This CDR3 reads CASKGQGGYQPQHF. In nucleotides, the CDR3 is TGTGCCAGTAAAGGACAGGGGGGTTATCAGCCCCAGCATTTT.

This clone came up once. The chain employs TRBV6-6 and TRBJ2-2, with D uncertain. The CDR3 is made up of 16 amino acids. The V gene lost 0 bases and the J gene lost 7 bases, with 15 bases spanning the gap. Germline CDR1 and CDR2: MNHNY and SVGAGI (reference sequence). CDR3 nucleotides: TGTGCCAGCAGTTACTCGAGAGGCAGCAGGAGCGGGGAGCTGTTTTTT. This codes for CASSYSRGSRSGELFF.

The sample holds one count of this clone. V is TRBV7-9 and J is TRBJ2-6, with D perhaps TRBD1 or TRBD2 (5 bases each). V was pared by 1 base and J by 0 bases, with 10 bases between. The germline gives CDR1 SEHNR, CDR2 FQNEAQ (reference sequence). The CDR3 runs to 17 residues. CDR3 bases: TGTGCCAGCAGCTTAGGGCAGGGACCCTCTGGGGCCAACGTCCTGACTTTC. This sequence encodes CASSLGQGPSGANVLTF.

The V gene is TRBV2, the J gene TRBJ1-2; no firm D call. The CDR3 length is 15 residues. V lost 1 base, J lost 7 bases, and 16 bases lay in between. Germline V CDR1 and CDR2: SNHLY, FYNNEI. The DNA of the CDR3 is TGTGCCAGCAGTGAAGGGATGTCCGTCCTAGGTGGCTACACCTTC. The encoded protein is CASSEGMSVLGGYTF.

The chain couples TRBV7-8 to TRBJ1-6; D remains ambiguous. The CDR3 has 16 amino acids. Germline V gene lookup returns CDR1 SGHVS and CDR2 FQNEAQ. The germline V and J ends were trimmed by 3 bases and 0 bases, with 9 bases remaining between them. CDR3 coding DNA: TGTGCCAGCAGCTTCGGTCCGAGCTCCTATAATTCACCCCTCCACTTT. It specifies CASSFGPSSYNSPLHF.